In its sample, the clone carrying this TCR beta chain was seen many times. Patients showing uncontrolled infection, other autoimmune disease, pregnancy or lactation were ineligible. This specimen belongs to a study of T cells in Graves' hyperthyroidism and ophthalmopathy. The CDR3 regions of TCR beta were amplified from RNA transcripts. HTBI primers were employed in a first-round RT-PCR of the TCR CDR3. TCRdb re-called the multiplex PCR reads through MiXCR, storing one row per CDR3 protein. Among 550,000 to 650,000 distinct CDR3 sequences, approximately 15% were seen once, and the ten largest hold roughly 5.5%. The ends were cut back, 6 bases at V and 0 bases at J, with 11 bases in the middle. The CDR3 is 13 residues long. Per germline, CDR1 SQVTM and CDR2 ANQGSEA.

The TCR originated in a woman aged 25-40 years with Graves' hyperthyroidism that later progressed to Graves' ophthalmopathy. The chain has TRBV29-1 and TRBJ1-1; maybe TRBD1 (6 bases). What was sequenced was blood. The CDR3 DNA sequence: TGCAGCGTCCAGGGGCGAATGAACACTGAAGCTTTCTTT. This encodes CSVQGRMNTEAFF.